Listed below are T cell receptor beta chains from one sample, sequenced in a study of blood T cell repertoires in COVID-19. TCRdb keeps only in-frame clones here, not all; method: immunoSEQ multiplex PCR. The table has roughly 230,000 clones, approximately 85% seen once. Sequencing was carried out using peripheral blood. These receptors all stem from a human donor in a cohort sampled during active COVID-19. Both conserved end residues are part of each CDR3. D genes are given only for firm matches. Rows give clone size only sometimes, using once, few, many, or a class for an expanded clone.

>.|TRBJ1-2|.|TRBV7-9
CASSLHGRVYGYTF
TGTGCCAGCAGCTTGCACGGCAGGGTCTATGGCTACACCTTC
>.|TRBJ2-1|TRBD1|TRBV6-5
CASSYWTGATYNEQFF
TGTGCCAGCAGTTACTGGACAGGGGCCACCTACAATGAGCAGTTCTTC
>.|TRBJ2-7|TRBD2|TRBV9
CATHGLAGSEQYF
TGTGCCACTCATGGACTAGCAGGCTCCGAGCAGTACTTC
>.|TRBJ2-7|TRBD2|TRBV7-2
CASSLGLVYEQYF
TGTGCCAGCAGCTTGGGACTAGTCTACGAGCAGTACTTC
>.|TRBJ1-1|.|TRBV15
CATSRDRDTEAFF
TGTGCCACCAGCAGAGACAGGGACACTGAAGCTTTCTTT
>.|TRBJ2-5|TRBD2|TRBV5-6
CASSLAYSREGETQYF
TGTGCCAGCAGCTTGGCCTATTCGCGGGAGGGAGAGACCCAGTACTTC
>.|TRBJ1-1|.|TRBV6-5
CASSYARGTEAFF
TGTGCCAGCAGTTACGCCCGGGGCACTGAAGCTTTCTTT
>.|TRBJ2-3|.|TRBV25-1
CASSPYRGTDTQYF
TGTGCCAGCAGCCCCTACAGGGGCACAGATACGCAGTATTTT
>once|TRBJ1-4|TRBD1|TRBV5-6
CASSLGDRGREKLFF
TGTGCCAGCAGCTTGGGGGACAGGGGGCGAGAAAAACTGTTTTTT
>.|TRBJ1-2|.|TRBV6-6
CASSYFPPIYGYTF
TGTGCCAGCAGTTACTTCCCTCCTATCTATGGCTACACCTTC
>.|TRBJ2-7|.|TRBV21-1
CASSTLSHTGRYYEQYF
TGTGCCAGCAGCACCCTATCTCACACCGGGAGATACTACGAGCAGTACTTC
>.|TRBJ1-1|.|TRBV7-8
CASSLADRGNTEAFF
TGTGCCAGCAGCTTAGCGGATCGGGGGAACACTGAAGCTTTCTTT
>.|TRBJ2-7|TRBD1|TRBV2
CAKSTGGTDEQYF
TGTGCCAAGTCGACAGGGGGCACCGACGAGCAGTACTTC
>.|TRBJ1-5|.|TRBV6-2/TRBV6-3
CASSYDLGVGSNQPQHF
TGTGCCAGCAGTTACGATTTAGGGGTGGGCAGCAATCAGCCCCAGCATTTT
>.|TRBJ2-7|TRBD1|TRBV11-3
CASSQRTGNYEQYF
TGTGCCAGCAGCCAAAGGACAGGGAATTACGAGCAGTACTTC
>once|TRBJ2-7|.|TRBV19
CASSGQSSSYEQYF
TGTGCCAGCTCTGGACAGTCCAGCTCCTACGAGCAGTACTTC
>.|TRBJ1-1|TRBD1|TRBV5-6
CASCLRDSPTAFF
TGTGCCAGCTGCTTAAGGGACAGCCCTACAGCTTTCTTT
>.|TRBJ1-5|TRBD1|TRBV4-1
CASSPQGAVSNQPQHF
TGCGCCAGCAGCCCCCAGGGGGCGGTGAGCAATCAGCCCCAGCATTTT
>.|TRBJ1-6|TRBD1|TRBV6-2/TRBV6-3
CASSYTQGERSPLHF
TGTGCCAGCAGTTACACGCAGGGGGAGAGGTCACCCCTCCACTTT
>.|TRBJ1-2|TRBD1|TRBV11-2
CASSGTGGIANYGYTF
TGTGCCAGCAGCGGGACAGGGGGTATAGCTAACTATGGCTACACCTTC
>.|TRBJ2-2|TRBD1|TRBV27
CASTGGTGQGTTGELFF
TGTGCCAGCACTGGGGGAACCGGACAGGGAACCACCGGGGAGCTGTTTTTT
>.|TRBJ2-5|TRBD1|TRBV28
CASSLPGTDQETQYF
TGTGCCAGCAGTTTACCCGGGACAGATCAAGAGACCCAGTACTTC
>.|TRBJ2-7|TRBD2|TRBV30
CAWSIAGDPYEQYF
TGTGCCTGGAGTATCGCGGGAGATCCGTACGAGCAGTACTTC
>.|TRBJ1-2|.|TRBV5-8
CATILRGSERSPRGYTF
TGTGCCACCATTTTACGAGGGAGCGAAAGGTCCCCTCGTGGCTACACCTTC
>.|TRBJ2-7|TRBD1|TRBV5-4
CASSLPGTGIYEQYF
TGTGCCAGCAGCTTGCCCGGGACAGGGATCTACGAGCAGTACTTC
>.|TRBJ1-2|.|TRBV12-3/TRBV12-4
CASRLTGNYGYTF
TGTGCCAGCAGGCTCACCGGGAACTATGGCTACACCTTC
>.|TRBJ1-1|.|TRBV7-2
CASSWDYVNTEAFF
TGTGCCAGCAGCTGGGACTACGTGAACACTGAAGCTTTCTTT
>.|TRBJ2-4|TRBD1|TRBV7-2
CASSSIRPGGLAKNIQYF
TGTGCCAGCAGCTCCATCCGCCCAGGGGGCTTAGCCAAAAACATTCAGTACTTC
>once|TRBJ1-1|.|TRBV30
CAGGGGGGTEAFF
TGTGCTGGTGGGGGGGGCGGAGGGACTGAAGCTTTCTTT
>.|TRBJ1-2|TRBD1|TRBV19
CASSLTQGPLYGYTF
TGTGCCAGTAGTCTCACACAGGGGCCCCTCTATGGCTACACCTTC
>.|TRBJ1-3|TRBD1|TRBV11-2
CASSHWTGMGSGNTIYF
TGTGCCAGCAGCCACTGGACAGGGATGGGCTCTGGAAACACCATATATTTT
>.|TRBJ2-7|TRBD2|TRBV19
CASSIAASGTRPYEQYF
TGTGCCAGTAGTATAGCGGCTAGCGGGACCCGTCCCTACGAGCAGTACTTC
>.|TRBJ1-4|.|TRBV5-6
CASSLARADEKLFF
TGTGCCAGCAGCTTGGCCAGGGCGGACGAAAAACTGTTTTTT
>.|TRBJ2-6|.|TRBV30
CAWTQGSGANVLTF
TGTGCCTGGACACAGGGATCTGGGGCCAACGTCCTGACTTTC
>.|TRBJ1-5|TRBD1|TRBV9
CASSPGTDNQPQHF
TGTGCCAGCAGCCCGGGGACAGATAATCAGCCCCAGCATTTT
>few|TRBJ2-7|.|TRBV18
CASSPSGGNYEQYF
TGTGCCAGCTCACCATCGGGGGGCAACTACGAGCAGTACTTC
>.|TRBJ2-7|TRBD1|TRBV7-8
CASSYGDRAREQYF
TGTGCCAGCAGCTATGGGGACAGGGCCCGGGAGCAGTACTTC
>.|TRBJ2-7|.|TRBV27
CAVGRGEQYF
TGTGCCGTAGGGAGAGGCGAGCAGTACTTC
>once|TRBJ1-4|TRBD1|TRBV10-3
CAISGHETGGTEKLFF
TGTGCCATCAGCGGCCATGAGACAGGGGGGACTGAAAAACTGTTTTTT
>.|TRBJ1-3|.|TRBV30
CAWSVGARNTIYF
TGTGCCTGGAGTGTGGGGGCTAGAAACACCATATATTTT
>.|TRBJ2-7|.|TRBV7-6
CASSLGYRGLEQYF
TGTGCCAGCAGCTTAGGCTACAGGGGACTCGAGCAGTACTTC
>.|TRBJ2-7|TRBD1|TRBV10-3
CASLEGQSYEQYF
TGTGCCTCTTTAGAGGGACAGAGCTACGAGCAGTACTTC
>.|TRBJ1-6|.|TRBV19
CATQIRENNSPLHF
TGTGCCACCCAAATACGGGAAAATAATTCACCCCTCCACTTT
>.|TRBJ1-1|TRBD1|TRBV7-9
CASSLAQGVHTEAFF
TGTGCCAGCAGCTTAGCGCAGGGGGTACACACTGAAGCTTTCTTT
>.|TRBJ2-2|.|TRBV28
CASNSGITIIPNTGELFF
TGTGCCAGCAATAGCGGCATAACCATTATACCGAACACCGGGGAGCTGTTTTTT
>.|TRBJ1-1|TRBD1|TRBV19
CASSIVWTGSSTEAFF
TGTGCCAGTAGTATAGTCTGGACAGGAAGTTCCACTGAAGCTTTCTTT
>.|TRBJ2-5|TRBD2|TRBV6-2/TRBV6-3
CASSYSRLAGVGETQYF
TGTGCCAGCAGTTACTCTCGGCTAGCGGGCGTAGGTGAGACCCAGTACTTC
>.|TRBJ1-2|TRBD1|TRBV28
CASRPQGASYGYTF
TGTGCCAGCAGACCGCAGGGGGCGAGCTATGGCTACACCTTC